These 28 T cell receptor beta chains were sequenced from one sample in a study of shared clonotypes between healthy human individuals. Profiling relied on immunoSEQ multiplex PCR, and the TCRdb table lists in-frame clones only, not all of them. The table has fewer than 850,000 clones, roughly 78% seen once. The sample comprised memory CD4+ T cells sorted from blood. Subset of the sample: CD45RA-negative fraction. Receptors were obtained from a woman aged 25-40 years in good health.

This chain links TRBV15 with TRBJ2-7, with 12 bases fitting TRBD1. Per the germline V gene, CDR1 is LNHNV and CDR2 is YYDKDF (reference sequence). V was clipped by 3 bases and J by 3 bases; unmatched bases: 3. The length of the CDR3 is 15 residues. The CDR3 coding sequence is TGTGCCACCAGCAGGGGACAGGGGGCCATCTACGAGCAGTACTTC. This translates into CATSRGQGAIYEQYF.

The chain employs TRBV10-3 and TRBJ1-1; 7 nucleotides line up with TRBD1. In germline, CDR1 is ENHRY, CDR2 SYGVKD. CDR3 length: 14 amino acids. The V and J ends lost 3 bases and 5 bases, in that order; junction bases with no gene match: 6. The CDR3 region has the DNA TGTGCCATCAGTGACACGACAGGGTCGACTGAAGCTTTCTTT. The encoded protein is CAISDTTGSTEAFF.

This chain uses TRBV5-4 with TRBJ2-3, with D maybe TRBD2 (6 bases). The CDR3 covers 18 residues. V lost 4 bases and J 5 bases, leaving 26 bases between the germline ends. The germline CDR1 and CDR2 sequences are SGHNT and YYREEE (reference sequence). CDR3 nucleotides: TGTGCCAGCAGCACCCTTGGCTCTAGCGCCCTTGCTGGAGATACGCAGTATTTT. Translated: CASSTLGSSALAGDTQYF.

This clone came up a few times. The CDR3 DNA sequence: TGTGCCAGCAGATGGGACAGCAAGAACACTGAAGCTTTCTTT. As protein: CASRWDSKNTEAFF. The rearrangement links TRBV6-6 to TRBJ1-1; TRBD1 agrees at 7 bases. The germline V gene encodes CDR1 MNHNY and CDR2 SVGAGI (reference sequence). V was pared by 6 bases and J by 1 base, with 5 bases of the junction left unmatched. The CDR3 covers 14 residues.

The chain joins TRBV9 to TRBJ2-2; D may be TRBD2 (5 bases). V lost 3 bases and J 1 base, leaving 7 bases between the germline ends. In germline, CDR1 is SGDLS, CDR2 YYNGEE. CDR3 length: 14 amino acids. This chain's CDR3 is CASSAAGNTGELFF. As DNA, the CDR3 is TGTGCCAGCAGCGCCGCGGGGAACACCGGGGAGCTGTTTTTT.

CDR3 in DNA: TGTGCCAGCAGCTTTCTGGGCGGGGAGCTGTTTTTT. Its protein is CASSFLGGELFF. The chain uses TRBV5-4 and TRBJ2-2; D gene unclear. With 2 bases removed from V and 7 bases from J, the gap between germline ends came to 6 bases. The length of the CDR3 is 12 residues. Germline V gives CDR1 SGHNT, CDR2 YYREEE (reference sequence).

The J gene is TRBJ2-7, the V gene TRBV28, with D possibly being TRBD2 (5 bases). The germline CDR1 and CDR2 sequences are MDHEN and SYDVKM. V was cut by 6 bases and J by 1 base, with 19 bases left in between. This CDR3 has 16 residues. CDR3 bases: TGTGCCAGCAGCCCCTCTGGCTACGGGGTTTCCTACGAGCAGTACTTC. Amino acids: CASSPSGYGVSYEQYF.

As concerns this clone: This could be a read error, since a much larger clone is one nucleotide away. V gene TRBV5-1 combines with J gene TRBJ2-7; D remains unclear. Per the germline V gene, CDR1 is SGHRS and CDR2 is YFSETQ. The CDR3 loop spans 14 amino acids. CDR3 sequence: CASSSDSAEHEQCF. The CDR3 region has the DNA TGCGCCAGCAGCTCGGATTCTGCGGAACACGAGCAGTGCTTC. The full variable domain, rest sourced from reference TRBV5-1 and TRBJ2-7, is KAGVTQTPRYLIKTRGQQVTLSCSPISGHRSVSWYQQTPGQGLQFLFEYFSETQRNKGNFPGRFSGRQFSNSRSEMNVSTLELGDSALYLCASSSDSAEHEQCFGPGTRLTVT.

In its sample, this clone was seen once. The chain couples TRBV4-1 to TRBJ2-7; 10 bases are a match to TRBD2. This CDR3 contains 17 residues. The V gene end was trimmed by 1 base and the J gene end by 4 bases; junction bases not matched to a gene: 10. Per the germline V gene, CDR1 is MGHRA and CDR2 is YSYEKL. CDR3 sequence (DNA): TGCGCCAGCAGCCAAGTTCTCTTAGCGGGAGGCTCATACGAGCAGTACTTC. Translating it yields CASSQVLLAGGSYEQYF.

This CDR3 reads CASSLAGMGRWTNEKLFF. For the CDR3, the DNA is TGTGCCAGCAGTTTGGCAGGGATGGGCAGGTGGACTAATGAAAAACTGTTTTTT. This rearrangement joins TRBV28 to TRBJ1-4, with D possibly matching TRBD1 (5 bases). The CDR3 loop spans 18 amino acids. From germline, CDR1 is MDHEN and CDR2 SYDVKM. V lost 3 bases to trimming and J lost 2 bases, with 19 bases between them. Based on the CDR3 plus reference TRBV28 and TRBJ1-4, the full variable domain is DVKVTQSSRYLVKRTGEKVFLECVQDMDHENMFWYRQDPGLGLRLIYFSYDVKMKEKGDIPEGYSVSREKKERFSLILESASTNQTSMYLCASSLAGMGRWTNEKLFFGSGTQLSVL.

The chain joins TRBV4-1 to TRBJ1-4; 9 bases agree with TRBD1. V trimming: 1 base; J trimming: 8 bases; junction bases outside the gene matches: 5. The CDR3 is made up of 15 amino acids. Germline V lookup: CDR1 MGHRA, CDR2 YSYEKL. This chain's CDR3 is CASSQVGTGWEKLFF. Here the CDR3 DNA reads TGCGCCAGCAGCCAAGTGGGGACAGGGTGGGAAAAACTGTTTTTT.

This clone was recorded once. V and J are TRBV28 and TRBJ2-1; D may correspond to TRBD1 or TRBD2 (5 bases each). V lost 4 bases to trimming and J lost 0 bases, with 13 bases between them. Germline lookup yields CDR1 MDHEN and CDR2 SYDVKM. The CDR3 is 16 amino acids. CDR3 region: CASSSRDAGSYNEQFF. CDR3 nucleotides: TGTGCCAGCAGTTCCCGGGACGCTGGCTCCTACAATGAGCAGTTCTTC.

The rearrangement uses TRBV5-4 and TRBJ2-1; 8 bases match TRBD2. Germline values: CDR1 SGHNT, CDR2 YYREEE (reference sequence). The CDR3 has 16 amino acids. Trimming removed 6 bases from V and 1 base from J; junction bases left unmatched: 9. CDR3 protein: CASTSGAGGSYNEQFF. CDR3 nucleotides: TGTGCCAGCACCTCTGGGGCGGGAGGTTCCTACAATGAGCAGTTCTTC.

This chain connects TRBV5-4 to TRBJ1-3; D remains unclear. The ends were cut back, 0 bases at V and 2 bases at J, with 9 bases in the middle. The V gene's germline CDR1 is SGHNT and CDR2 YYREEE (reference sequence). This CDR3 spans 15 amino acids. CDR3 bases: TGTGCCAGCAGCTTGGGGCCCGAGGCTGGAAACACCATATATTTT. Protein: CASSLGPEAGNTIYF. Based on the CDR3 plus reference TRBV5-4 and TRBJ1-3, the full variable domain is ETGVTQSPTHLIKTRGQQVTLRCSSQSGHNTVSWYQQALGQGPQFIFQYYREEENGRGNFPPRFSGLQFPNYSSELNVNALELDDSALYLCASSLGPEAGNTIYFGEGSWLTVV.

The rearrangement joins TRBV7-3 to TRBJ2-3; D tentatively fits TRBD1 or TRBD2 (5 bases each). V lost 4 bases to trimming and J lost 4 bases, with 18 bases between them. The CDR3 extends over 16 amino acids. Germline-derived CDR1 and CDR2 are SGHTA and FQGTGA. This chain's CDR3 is CASSSTPGPAADTQYF. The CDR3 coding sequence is TGTGCCAGCAGCTCCACCCCGGGGCCGGCGGCAGATACGCAGTATTTT.

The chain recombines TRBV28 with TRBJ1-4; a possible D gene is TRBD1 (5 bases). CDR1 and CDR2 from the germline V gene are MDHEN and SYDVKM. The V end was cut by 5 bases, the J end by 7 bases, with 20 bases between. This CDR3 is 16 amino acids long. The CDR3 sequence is CASSAIGTVEREKLFF. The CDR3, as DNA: TGTGCCAGCAGTGCGATCGGGACCGTGGAACGTGAAAAACTGTTTTTT.

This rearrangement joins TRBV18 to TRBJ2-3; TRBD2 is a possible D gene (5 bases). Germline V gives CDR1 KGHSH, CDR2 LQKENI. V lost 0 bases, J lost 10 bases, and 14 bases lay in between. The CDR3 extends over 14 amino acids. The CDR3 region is CASSPPFLEAAQYF. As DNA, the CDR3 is TGTGCCAGCTCACCACCGTTTCTGGAAGCGGCGCAGTATTTT.

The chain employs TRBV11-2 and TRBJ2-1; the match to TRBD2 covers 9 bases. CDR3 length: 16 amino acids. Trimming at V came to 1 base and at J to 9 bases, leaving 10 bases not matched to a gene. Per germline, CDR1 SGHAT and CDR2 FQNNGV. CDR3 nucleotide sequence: TGTGCCAGCAGCTTAGCTGGTAGCGGGAGCATCAGTGAGCAGTTCTTC. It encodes CASSLAGSGSISEQFF.

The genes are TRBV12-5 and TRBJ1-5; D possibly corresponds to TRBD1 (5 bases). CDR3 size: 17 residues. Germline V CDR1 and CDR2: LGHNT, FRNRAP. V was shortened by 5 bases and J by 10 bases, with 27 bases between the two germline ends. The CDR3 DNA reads TGTGCTAGTGGTGCATGCAAGAACGGGGCCCCCTTTCTTCCCCAGCATTTT. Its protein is CASGACKNGAPFLPQHF.

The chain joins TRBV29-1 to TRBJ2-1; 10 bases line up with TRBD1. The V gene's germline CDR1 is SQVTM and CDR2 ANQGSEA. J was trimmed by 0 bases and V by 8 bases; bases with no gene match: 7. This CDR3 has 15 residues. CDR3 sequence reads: CSLKGDRGSYNEQFF. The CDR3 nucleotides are TGCAGCTTAAAGGGGGACAGGGGCTCCTACAATGAGCAGTTCTTC.

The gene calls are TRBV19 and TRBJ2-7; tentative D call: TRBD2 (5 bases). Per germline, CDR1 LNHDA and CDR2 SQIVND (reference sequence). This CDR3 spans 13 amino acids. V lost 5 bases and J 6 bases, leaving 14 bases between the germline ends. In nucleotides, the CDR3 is TGTGCCAGTAGTCCCCAGAGGGCCGGCGAGCAGTACTTC. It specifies CASSPQRAGEQYF.

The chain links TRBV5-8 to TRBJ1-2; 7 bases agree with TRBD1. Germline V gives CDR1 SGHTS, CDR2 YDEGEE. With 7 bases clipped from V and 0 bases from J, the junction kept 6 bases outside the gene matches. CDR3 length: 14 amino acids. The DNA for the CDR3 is TGTGCCAGCGTCAGGGGGGGAGCTAACTATGGCTACACCTTC. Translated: CASVRGGANYGYTF.

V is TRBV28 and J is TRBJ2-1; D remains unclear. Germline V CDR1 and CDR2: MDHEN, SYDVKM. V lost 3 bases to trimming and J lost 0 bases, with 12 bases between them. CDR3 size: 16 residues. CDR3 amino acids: CASSFSEARSYNEQFF. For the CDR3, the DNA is TGTGCCAGCAGTTTCTCCGAGGCCCGCTCCTACAATGAGCAGTTCTTC.

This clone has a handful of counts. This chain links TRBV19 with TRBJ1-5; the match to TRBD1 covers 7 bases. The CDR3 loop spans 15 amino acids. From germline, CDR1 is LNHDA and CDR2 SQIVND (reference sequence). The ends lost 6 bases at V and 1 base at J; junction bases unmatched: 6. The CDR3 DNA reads TGTGCCAGTAGCGACAGGGCTGGGAGCAATCAGCCCCAGCATTTT. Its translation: CASSDRAGSNQPQHF. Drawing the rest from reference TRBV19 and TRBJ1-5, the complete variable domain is DGGITQSPKYLFRKEGQNVTLSCEQNLNHDAMYWYRQDPGQGLRLIYYSQIVNDFQKGDIAEGYSVSREKKESFPLTVTSAQKNPTAFYLCASSDRAGSNQPQHFGDGTRLSIL.

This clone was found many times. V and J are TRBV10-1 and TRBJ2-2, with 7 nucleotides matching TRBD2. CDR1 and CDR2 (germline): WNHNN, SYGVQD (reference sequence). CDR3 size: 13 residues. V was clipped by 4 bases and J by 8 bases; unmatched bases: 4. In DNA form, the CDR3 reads TGCGCCAGCAGTGCTAGCGGATGGGGGGAGCTGTTTTTT. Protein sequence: CASSASGWGELFF.

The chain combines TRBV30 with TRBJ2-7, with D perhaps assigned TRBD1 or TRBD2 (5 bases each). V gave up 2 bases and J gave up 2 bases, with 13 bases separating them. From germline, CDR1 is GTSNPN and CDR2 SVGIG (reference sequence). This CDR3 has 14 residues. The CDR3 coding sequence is TGTGCCTGGAGTCGTCAGGGAGTAACCTACGAGCAGTACTTC. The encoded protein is CAWSRQGVTYEQYF.

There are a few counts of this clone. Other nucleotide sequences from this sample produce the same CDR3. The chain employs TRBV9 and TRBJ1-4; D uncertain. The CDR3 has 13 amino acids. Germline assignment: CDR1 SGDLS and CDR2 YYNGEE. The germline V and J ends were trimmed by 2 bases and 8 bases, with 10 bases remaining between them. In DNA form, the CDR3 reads TGTGCCAGCAGCGTGGGGTTAGGGGAAAAACTGTTTTTT. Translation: CASSVGLGEKLFF.

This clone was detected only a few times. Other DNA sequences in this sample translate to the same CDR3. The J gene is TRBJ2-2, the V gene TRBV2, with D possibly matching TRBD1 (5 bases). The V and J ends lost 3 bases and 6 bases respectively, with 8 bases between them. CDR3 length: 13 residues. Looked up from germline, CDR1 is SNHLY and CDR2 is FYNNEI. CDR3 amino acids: CASSEAGSGELFF. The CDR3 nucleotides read TGTGCCAGCAGTGAGGCAGGGTCCGGGGAGCTGTTTTTT.